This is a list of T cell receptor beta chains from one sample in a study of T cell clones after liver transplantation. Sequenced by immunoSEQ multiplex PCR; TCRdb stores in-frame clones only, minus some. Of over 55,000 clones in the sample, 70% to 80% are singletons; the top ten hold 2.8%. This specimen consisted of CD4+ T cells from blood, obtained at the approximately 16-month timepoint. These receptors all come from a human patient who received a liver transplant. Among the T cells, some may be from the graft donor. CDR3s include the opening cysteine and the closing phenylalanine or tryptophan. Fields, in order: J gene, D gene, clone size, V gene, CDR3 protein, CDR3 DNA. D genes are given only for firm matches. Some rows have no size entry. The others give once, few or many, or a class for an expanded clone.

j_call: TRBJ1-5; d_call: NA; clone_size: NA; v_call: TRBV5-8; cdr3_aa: CASSLAPYSNQPQHF; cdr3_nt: TGTGCCAGCAGCTTGGCCCCGTATAGCAATCAGCCCCAGCATTTT
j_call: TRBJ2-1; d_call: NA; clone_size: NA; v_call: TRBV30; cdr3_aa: CAWRGSSYNEQFF; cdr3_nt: TGTGCCTGGAGGGGGAGCTCCTACAATGAGCAGTTCTTC
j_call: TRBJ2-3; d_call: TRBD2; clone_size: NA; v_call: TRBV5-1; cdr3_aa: CASSVGLAGGTDTQYF; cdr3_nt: TGCGCCAGCAGCGTCGGACTAGCGGGGGGCACAGATACGCAGTATTTT
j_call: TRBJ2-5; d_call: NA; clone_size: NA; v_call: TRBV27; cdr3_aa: CASNQETQYF; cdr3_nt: TGTGCCAGCAATCAAGAGACCCAGTACTTC
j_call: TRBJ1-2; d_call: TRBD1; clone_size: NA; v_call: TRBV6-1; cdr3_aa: CASSGRQGGYTF; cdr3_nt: TGTGCCAGCAGTGGAAGACAGGGTGGCTACACCTTC
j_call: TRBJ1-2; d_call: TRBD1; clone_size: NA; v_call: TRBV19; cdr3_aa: CASIPNRGPNYGYTF; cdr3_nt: TGTGCCAGTATCCCTAACAGGGGGCCTAACTATGGCTACACCTTC
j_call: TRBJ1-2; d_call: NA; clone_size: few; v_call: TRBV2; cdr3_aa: CASLLGAYGYTF; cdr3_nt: TGTGCCAGCCTGTTAGGGGCCTATGGCTACACCTTC
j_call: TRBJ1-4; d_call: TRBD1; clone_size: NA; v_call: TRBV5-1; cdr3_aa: CASSQTGVFNEKLFF; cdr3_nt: TGCGCCAGCAGCCAGACAGGGGTGTTTAATGAAAAACTGTTTTTT
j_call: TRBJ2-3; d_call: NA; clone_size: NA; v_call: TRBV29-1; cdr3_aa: CSVSGKGGTDTQYF; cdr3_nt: TGCAGCGTTTCCGGGAAGGGAGGCACAGATACGCAGTATTTT
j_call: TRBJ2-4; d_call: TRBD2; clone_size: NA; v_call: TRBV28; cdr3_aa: CASSFSGGADIQYF; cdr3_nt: TGTGCCAGCAGTTTTAGCGGGGGGGCCGACATTCAGTACTTC
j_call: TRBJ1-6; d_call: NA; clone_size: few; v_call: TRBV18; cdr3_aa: CASSLYEVGVNSPLHF; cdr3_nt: TGTGCCAGCTCACTTTATGAGGTGGGCGTTAACTCACCCCTCCACTTT
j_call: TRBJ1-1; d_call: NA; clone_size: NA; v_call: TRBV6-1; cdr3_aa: CASSDLAEMNTEAFF; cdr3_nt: TGTGCCAGCAGTGATTTGGCGGAGATGAACACTGAAGCTTTCTTT
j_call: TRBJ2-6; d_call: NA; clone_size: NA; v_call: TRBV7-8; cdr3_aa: CASSWNSGANVLTF; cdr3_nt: TGTGCCAGCAGCTGGAATTCAGGGGCCAACGTCCTGACTTTC
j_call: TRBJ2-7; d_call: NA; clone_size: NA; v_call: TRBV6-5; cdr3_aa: CASSYGQVHSYEQYF; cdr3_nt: TGTGCCAGCAGTTACGGGCAGGTTCACTCCTACGAGCAGTACTTC
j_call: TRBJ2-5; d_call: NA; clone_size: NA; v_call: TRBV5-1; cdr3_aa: CASSLISGEETQYF; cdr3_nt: TGCGCCAGCAGCTTGATTTCGGGGGAAGAGACCCAGTACTTC
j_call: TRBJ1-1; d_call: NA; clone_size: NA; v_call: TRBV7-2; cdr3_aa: CASSFRQRNTEAFF; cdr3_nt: TGTGCCAGCAGCTTTCGACAGAGGAACACTGAAGCTTTCTTT
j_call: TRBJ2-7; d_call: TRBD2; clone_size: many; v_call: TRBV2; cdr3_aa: CASSPRLAGGLEQYF; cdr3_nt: TGTGCCAGCAGTCCAAGACTAGCGGGGGGCCTCGAGCAGTACTTC
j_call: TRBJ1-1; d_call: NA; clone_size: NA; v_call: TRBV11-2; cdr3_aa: CASRPRPGPFTTEAFF; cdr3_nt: TGTGCCAGCAGACCGAGACCGGGACCCTTTACGACTGAAGCTTTCTTT
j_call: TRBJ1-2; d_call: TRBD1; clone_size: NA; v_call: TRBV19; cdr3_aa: CASSSGTANYGYTF; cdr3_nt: TGTGCCAGTAGTTCCGGGACAGCTAACTATGGCTACACCTTC
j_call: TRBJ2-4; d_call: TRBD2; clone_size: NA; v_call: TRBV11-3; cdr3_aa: CASSLVAGPKNIQYF; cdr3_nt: TGTGCCAGCAGCTTAGTAGCGGGACCCAAAAACATTCAGTACTTC
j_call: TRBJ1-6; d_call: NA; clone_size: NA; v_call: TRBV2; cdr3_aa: CASSGDSPLHF; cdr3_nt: TGTGCCAGCAGCGGTGATTCACCCCTCCACTTT
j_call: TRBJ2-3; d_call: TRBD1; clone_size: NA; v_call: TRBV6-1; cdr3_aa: CASSDPGGYSTDTQYF; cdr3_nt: TGTGCCAGCAGTGACCCAGGGGGCTACAGCACAGATACGCAGTATTTT
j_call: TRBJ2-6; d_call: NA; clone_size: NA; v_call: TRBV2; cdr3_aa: CASSEGPMGANVLTF; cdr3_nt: TGTGCCAGCAGCGAGGGCCCGATGGGGGCCAACGTCCTGACTTTC
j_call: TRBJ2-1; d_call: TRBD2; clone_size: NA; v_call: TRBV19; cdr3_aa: CASNMWLAGGNEQFF; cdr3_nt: TGTGCCAGCAATATGTGGCTAGCGGGGGGAAATGAGCAGTTCTTC
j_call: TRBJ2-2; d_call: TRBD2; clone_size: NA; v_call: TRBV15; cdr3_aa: CATSRAEAGYTGELFF; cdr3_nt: TGTGCCACCAGCAGAGCGGAAGCGGGATACACCGGGGAGCTGTTTTTT
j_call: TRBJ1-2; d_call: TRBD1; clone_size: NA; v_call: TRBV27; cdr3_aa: CASSPNTGTGGSGYTF; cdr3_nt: TGTGCCAGCAGCCCAAACACCGGGACAGGAGGCTCTGGCTACACCTTC
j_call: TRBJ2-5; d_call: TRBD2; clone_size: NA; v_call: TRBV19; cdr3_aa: CASSIGLAGGQETQYF; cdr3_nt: TGTGCCAGTAGTATCGGACTAGCGGGGGGGCAAGAGACCCAGTACTTC
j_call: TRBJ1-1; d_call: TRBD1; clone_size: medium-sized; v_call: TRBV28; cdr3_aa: CASSLGQDTEAFF; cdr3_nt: TGTGCCAGCAGTTTAGGACAGGACACTGAAGCTTTCTTT
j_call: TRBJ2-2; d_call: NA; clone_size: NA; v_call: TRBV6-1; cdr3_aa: CASSEMGDTGELFF; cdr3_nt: TGTGCCAGCAGTGAAATGGGGGACACCGGGGAGCTGTTTTTT
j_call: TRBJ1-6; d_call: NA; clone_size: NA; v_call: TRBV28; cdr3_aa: CASRRVSYNSPLHF; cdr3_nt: TGTGCCAGCAGGAGAGTCTCCTATAATTCACCCCTCCACTTT
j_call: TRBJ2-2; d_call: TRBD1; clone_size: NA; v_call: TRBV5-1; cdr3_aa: CASSLLGGAGTGELFF; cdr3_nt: TGCGCCAGCAGCTTGCTAGGGGGCGCGGGCACCGGGGAGCTGTTTTTT
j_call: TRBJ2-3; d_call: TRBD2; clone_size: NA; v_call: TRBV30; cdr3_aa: CAWSIAGGQTDTQYF; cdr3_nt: TGTGCCTGGAGTATAGCGGGGGGGCAAACAGATACGCAGTATTTT
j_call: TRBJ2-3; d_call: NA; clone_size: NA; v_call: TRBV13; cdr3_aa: CASSGHAPAEDTQYF; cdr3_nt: TGTGCCAGCAGCGGTCATGCGCCGGCCGAAGATACGCAGTATTTT
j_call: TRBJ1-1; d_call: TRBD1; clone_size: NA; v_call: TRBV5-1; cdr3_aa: CASSYLGQGVGTEAFF; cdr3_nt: TGCGCCAGCAGCTACCTAGGACAGGGTGTGGGCACTGAAGCTTTCTTT
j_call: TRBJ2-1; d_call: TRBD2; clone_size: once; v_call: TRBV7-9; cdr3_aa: CASSLLAGGNEQFF; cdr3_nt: TGTGCCAGCAGCTTACTAGCGGGGGGCAATGAGCAGTTCTTC
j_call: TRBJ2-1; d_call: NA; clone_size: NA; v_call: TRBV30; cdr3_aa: CAWSVRLASEQFF; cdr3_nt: TGTGCCTGGAGTGTACGGCTAGCAAGCGAGCAGTTCTTC
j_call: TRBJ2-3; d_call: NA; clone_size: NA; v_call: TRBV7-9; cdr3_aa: CASSLRGTSPISTDTQYF; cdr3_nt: TGTGCCAGCAGCTTGAGGGGAACCTCCCCTATTTCTACAGATACGCAGTATTTT
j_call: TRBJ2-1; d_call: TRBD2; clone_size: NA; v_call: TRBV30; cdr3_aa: CAWTHAGGGSEQFF; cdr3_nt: TGTGCCTGGACCCATGCGGGGGGCGGGAGTGAGCAGTTCTTC
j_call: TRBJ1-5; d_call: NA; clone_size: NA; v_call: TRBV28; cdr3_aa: CASSPIGEGNQPQHF; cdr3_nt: TGTGCCAGCAGCCCAATAGGGGAGGGCAATCAGCCCCAGCATTTT
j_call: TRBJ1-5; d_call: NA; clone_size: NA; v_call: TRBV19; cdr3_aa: CASSPGFGNQPQHF; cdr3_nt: TGTGCCAGTAGCCCGGGGTTTGGCAATCAGCCCCAGCATTTT
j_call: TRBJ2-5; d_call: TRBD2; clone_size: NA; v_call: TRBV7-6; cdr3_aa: CASSFLQAGLQETQYF; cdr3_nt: TGTGCCAGCAGCTTTCTACAAGCGGGACTACAAGAGACCCAGTACTTC
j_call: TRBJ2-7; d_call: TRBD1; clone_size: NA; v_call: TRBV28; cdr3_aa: CASSQRQGTVKF; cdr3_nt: TGTGCCAGCAGTCAACGACAGGGAACAGTTAAATTC
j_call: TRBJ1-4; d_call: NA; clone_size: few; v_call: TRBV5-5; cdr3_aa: CASSSLWEEKLFF; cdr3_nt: TGTGCCAGCAGCTCCCTATGGGAGGAAAAACTGTTTTTT
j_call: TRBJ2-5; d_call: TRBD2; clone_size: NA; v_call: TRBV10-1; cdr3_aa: CASSESKTSESETQYF; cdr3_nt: TGCGCCAGCAGTGAGTCGAAGACTAGCGAATCAGAGACCCAGTACTTC
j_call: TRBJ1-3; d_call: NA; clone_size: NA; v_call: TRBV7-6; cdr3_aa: CASSFGGVGNTIYF; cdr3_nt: TGTGCCAGCAGCTTCGGGGGCGTTGGAAACACCATATATTTT
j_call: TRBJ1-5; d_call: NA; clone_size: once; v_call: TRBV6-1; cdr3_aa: CASSDFPGGNQPQHF; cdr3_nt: TGTGCCAGCAGTGATTTCCCAGGGGGCAATCAGCCCCAGCATTTT
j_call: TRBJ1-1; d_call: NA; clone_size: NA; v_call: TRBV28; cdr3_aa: CASSQPGGGTEAFF; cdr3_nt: TGTGCCAGCAGTCAACCGGGGGGAGGAACTGAAGCTTTCTTT
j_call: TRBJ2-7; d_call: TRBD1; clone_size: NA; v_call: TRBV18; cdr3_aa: CASSPPGQITYEQYF; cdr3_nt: TGTGCCAGCTCACCACCGGGACAGATCACGTACGAGCAGTACTTC
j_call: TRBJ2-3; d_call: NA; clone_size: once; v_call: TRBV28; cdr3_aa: CASSLAGSTDTQYF; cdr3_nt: TGTGCCAGCAGTTTGGCCGGTAGCACAGATACGCAGTATTTT
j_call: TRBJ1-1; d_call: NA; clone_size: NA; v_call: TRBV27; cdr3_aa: CASSFRVGNTEAFF; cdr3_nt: TGTGCCAGCAGTTTCAGGGTCGGGAACACTGAAGCTTTCTTT
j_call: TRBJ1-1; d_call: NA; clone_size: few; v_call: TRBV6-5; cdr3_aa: CASSFQAAEAFF; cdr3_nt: TGTGCCAGCAGTTTTCAGGCCGCCGAAGCTTTCTTT
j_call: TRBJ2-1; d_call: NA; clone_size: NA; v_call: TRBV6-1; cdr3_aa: CASTRDSPRYEQFF; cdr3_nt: TGTGCCAGCACTCGGGACTCCCCCAGATATGAGCAGTTCTTC
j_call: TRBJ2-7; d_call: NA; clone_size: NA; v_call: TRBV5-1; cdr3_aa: CASSDHVGGEQYF; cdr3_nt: TGCGCCAGCTCCGACCACGTAGGCGGCGAGCAGTACTTC
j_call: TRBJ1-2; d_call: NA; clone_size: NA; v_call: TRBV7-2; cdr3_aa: CASSLVPGDYGYTF; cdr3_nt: TGTGCCAGCAGCTTAGTTCCCGGGGATTATGGCTACACCTTC
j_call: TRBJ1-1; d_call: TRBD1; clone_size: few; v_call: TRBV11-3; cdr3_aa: CASSPRGSMNTEAFF; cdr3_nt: TGTGCCAGCAGCCCCAGGGGGTCCATGAACACTGAAGCTTTCTTT
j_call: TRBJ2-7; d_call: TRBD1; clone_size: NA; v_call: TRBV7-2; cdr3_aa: CASSLVGQGSYEQYF; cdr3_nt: TGTGCCAGCAGCTTAGTGGGACAGGGGTCCTACGAGCAGTACTTC
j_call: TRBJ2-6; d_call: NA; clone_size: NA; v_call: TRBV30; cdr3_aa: CAWNDGPKVLTF; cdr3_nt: TGTGCCTGGAACGACGGACCCAAGGTCCTGACTTTC
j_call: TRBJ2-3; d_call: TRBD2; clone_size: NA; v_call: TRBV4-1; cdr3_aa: CASSHETSGRDTQYF; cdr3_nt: TGCGCCAGCAGCCACGAGACTAGCGGGAGAGATACGCAGTATTTT
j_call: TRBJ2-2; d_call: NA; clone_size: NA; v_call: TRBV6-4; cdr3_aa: CASSDGQDTGELFF; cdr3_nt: TGTGCCAGCAGTGACGGCCAGGACACCGGGGAGCTGTTTTTT